This TCR beta chain was sequenced in a study of regulatory T cells in long-lasting Graves disease. Study information: Duration of antithyroid drug therapy among newly diagnosed Graves' patients was under 3 months.

Regarding time point: newly diagnosed GD, antithyroid drugs for less than 3 months. PBMCs were the source of the RNA used for TCR sequencing. This clonotype was detected many times. The antigen remains unidentified. The junction had 12 bases not matched to a gene; V was cut back by 3 bases and J by 4 bases. The germline CDR1 and CDR2 sequences are DFQATT and SNEGSKA (reference sequence). CDR3 length equals 15 residues. Findings and caveats of the study: It was in persistent disease that TRBV28, TRBJ1-2 and TRBJ2-5 were favored.

With iRepertoire HTBI primers and Arm-PCR of CDR3 regions, TCR beta libraries were built. TCRdb re-called the multiplex PCR reads through MiXCR, storing one row per CDR3 protein. Of roughly 500,000 distinct CDR3 sequences listed, around 13% are singletons. The same sample was also used in a study of T cells in Graves' hyperthyroidism and ophthalmopathy. Per that paper: Before onset, ophthalmopathy was predicted by the model a median approximately 6.6 months earlier.

This TCR came from a woman in her twenties or thirties with Graves disease. The genes are TRBV20-1 and TRBJ2-7, with 7 bases lining up with TRBD1. This sample comprised peripheral blood mononuclear cells (PBMCs), obtained at new diagnosis, from a patient treated with antithyroid drugs. CDR3 sequence reads: CSARLIGQVFYEQYF. CDR3 sequence (DNA): TGCAGTGCTAGGTTGATCGGACAGGTCTTTTACGAGCAGTACTTC.